The rows below give T cell receptor beta chains drawn from one sample of a study of blood T cell repertoires in COVID-19. This table comes from immunoSEQ multiplex PCR, and its TCRdb copy is limited to in-frame clones, with some not included. The sample consists of tens of thousands of clones, roughly 74% of them appearing once. Specimen: peripheral blood. The receptors shown here come from a woman older than 75 with acute or convalescent COVID-19. Each CDR3 is given with its conserved first and last residue. The D gene is left open where the match is weak. Some rows have no size entry. The others give once, few or many, or a class for an expanded clone.

j_call clone_size v_call d_call cdr3_aa cdr3_nt
TRBJ2-3 - TRBV30 TRBD2 CAWKAGDTQYF TGTGCCTGGAAAGCGGGGGATACGCAGTATTTT
TRBJ2-2 once TRBV7-8 - CASILGTQNTGELFF TGTGCCAGCATCCTCGGGACTCAGAACACCGGGGAGCTGTTTTTT
TRBJ2-5 - TRBV7-2 - CASGGPSVETQYF TGTGCCAGTGGAGGGCCATCGGTGGAGACCCAGTACTTC
TRBJ2-1 - TRBV28 - CASNQGLSHNEQFF TGTGCCAGCAACCAGGGACTGAGTCACAATGAGCAGTTCTTC
TRBJ2-1 - TRBV12-3/TRBV12-4 - CASSLLSSNEQFF TGTGCCAGCAGTTTATTGTCTAGCAATGAGCAGTTCTTC
TRBJ1-4 - TRBV19 - CASSFNHGDIGEKLFF TGTGCCAGTAGTTTCAACCACGGGGATATAGGAGAAAAACTGTTTTTT
TRBJ2-3 - TRBV24-1 - CATSDFNTQYF TGTGCCACCAGTGATTTTAATACGCAGTATTTT
TRBJ1-4 few TRBV4-1 - CASSQTTRGNNEKLFF TGCGCCAGCAGCCAAACCACGAGGGGGAATAATGAAAAACTGTTTTTT
TRBJ1-2 - TRBV5-1 TRBD1 CASSLALGQGTYGYTF TGCGCCAGCAGCTTGGCCCTTGGACAGGGCACCTATGGCTACACCTTC
TRBJ1-1 - TRBV13 TRBD1 CASSKRRGLTEAFF TGTGCCAGCAGCAAGCGCAGGGGGCTGACTGAAGCTTTCTTT
TRBJ2-7 - TRBV13 - CASSLGDEQYF TGTGCCAGCAGCTTAGGCGACGAGCAGTACTTC
TRBJ2-5 - TRBV4-3 TRBD2 CASSQAKGLAGGADETQYF TGCGCCAGCAGCCAAGCGAAGGGACTAGCGGGAGGGGCGGATGAGACCCAGTACTTC
TRBJ1-2 - TRBV19 - CASSIFGTSNYGYTF TGTGCCAGTAGTATTTTTGGGACTTCTAACTATGGCTACACCTTC
TRBJ1-3 - TRBV2 - CASTGGGGGHSGNTIYF TGTGCCAGCACCGGGGGGGGCGGGGGACACTCTGGAAACACCATATATTTT
TRBJ1-1 - TRBV9 - CASTRTQEGVAFF TGTGCCAGCACCCGGACGCAGGAGGGTGTCGCTTTCTTT
TRBJ1-5 - TRBV21-1 - CASSKGTGGFVYSNQPQHF TGTGCCAGCAGCAAAGGGACGGGGGGGTTTGTATATAGCAATCAGCCCCAGCATTTT
TRBJ2-3 - TRBV4-3 - CASSQDPQSTQYF TGCGCCAGCAGCCAAGATCCCCAGTCAACGCAGTATTTT
TRBJ2-3 - TRBV28 TRBD2 CASPPWPAGVSSTDTQYF TGTGCCAGTCCCCCGTGGCCAGCGGGAGTTTCTAGCACAGATACGCAGTATTTT
TRBJ2-1 - TRBV15 TRBD2 CATSRSMTSGRGYNEQFF TGTGCCACCAGCAGATCGATGACTAGCGGGAGGGGCTACAATGAGCAGTTCTTC
TRBJ1-4 once TRBV19 TRBD1 CASSIGDRGGRLFF TGTGCCAGTAGTATAGGGGACAGGGGGGGTAGGCTGTTTTTT
TRBJ2-5 - TRBV7-9 - CASSLTSGLLETQYF TGTGCCAGCAGCTTAACGAGTGGACTACTGGAGACCCAGTACTTC
TRBJ2-7 - TRBV7-9 TRBD2 CASSFSGRAFEQYF TGTGCCAGCAGCTTTAGCGGGAGGGCCTTCGAGCAGTACTTC
TRBJ2-5 - TRBV7-6 TRBD2 CASSRLGLAGGTRKTQYF TGTGCCAGCAGCCGGTTAGGACTAGCGGGAGGGACCCGGAAGACCCAGTACTTC
TRBJ2-1 - TRBV7-7 - CASSPGDSPGNEQFF TGTGCCAGCAGCCCCGGGGACTCCCCAGGCAATGAGCAGTTCTTC
TRBJ2-3 - TRBV15 - CATSRDRRQGLTDTQYF TGTGCCACCAGCAGAGATCGTCGACAGGGACTCACAGATACGCAGTATTTT
TRBJ1-2 - TRBV28 TRBD1 CASSPTGGWANYGYTF TGTGCCAGCAGTCCGACAGGGGGGTGGGCTAACTATGGCTACACCTTC